The subject of this entry is one T cell receptor beta chain. Sequencing used immunoSEQ multiplex PCR; TCRdb keeps in-frame clones, though not all of them. The sample shows 130,000 to 150,000 clones, around 91% of them seen only once. This entry is derived from a study of T cell responses to AZD1222 COVID-19 vaccine. The CDR3 totals 18 residues. Germline V gives CDR1 SGHNT, CDR2 YYREEE (reference sequence). The V end was cut by 0 bases, the J end by 0 bases, with 13 bases between. This TCR was sampled from an adult in good health. This specimen consisted of peripheral blood, obtained on day 0 of AZD1222 vaccination. The chain joins TRBV5-4 to TRBJ1-6, with TRBD1 as a possible D gene (6 bases). The DNA of the CDR3 is TGTGCCAGCAGCTTGGGGGGGGCACCTAGCTCCTATAATTCACCCCTCCACTTT. Its protein product is CASSLGGAPSSYNSPLHF. The whole variable domain, remainder taken from reference TRBV5-4 and TRBJ1-6, is ETGVTQSPTHLIKTRGQQVTLRCSSQSGHNTVSWYQQALGQGPQFIFQYYREEENGRGNFPPRFSGLQFPNYSSELNVNALELDDSALYLCASSLGGAPSSYNSPLHFGNGTRLTVT.